These T cell receptor beta chains were read from a single sample in a study of blood T cell repertoires in COVID-19. Clones were sequenced by immunoSEQ multiplex PCR, and TCRdb holds only the in-frame ones, with some missing. This sample carries about 270,000 clones, about nine tenths of them seen once, and the ten largest clones take about 2.5%. The sequenced material came from PBMCs or T cells enriched from blood (not recorded which). All receptors derive from a woman aged 40-49 years with acute COVID-19. CDR3s include the opening cysteine and the closing phenylalanine or tryptophan. The D gene is left open where the match is weak. Clone size appears in some rows only: once, few, many, or a class for an expanded clone.

d_gene: TRBD2
j_gene: TRBJ2-1
abundance: .
v_gene: TRBV27
CDR3aa: CASRPLAVLHNEQFF
CDR3nt: TGTGCCAGCAGACCGCTAGCGGTTCTCCACAATGAGCAGTTCTTC

d_gene: .
j_gene: TRBJ1-1
abundance: .
v_gene: TRBV7-9
CDR3aa: CASSFTGQSSEAFF
CDR3nt: TGTGCCAGCAGCTTTACGGGACAATCGAGTGAAGCTTTCTTT

d_gene: .
j_gene: TRBJ1-2
abundance: .
v_gene: TRBV7-9
CDR3aa: CASSLADRSYGYTF
CDR3nt: TGTGCCAGCAGCTTAGCCGACAGATCCTATGGCTACACCTTC

d_gene: TRBD2
j_gene: TRBJ2-1
abundance: .
v_gene: TRBV9
CDR3aa: CASSVEGTSLNEQFF
CDR3nt: TGTGCCAGCAGCGTAGAGGGGACTAGTCTTAATGAGCAGTTCTTC

d_gene: .
j_gene: TRBJ1-5
abundance: .
v_gene: TRBV5-1
CDR3aa: CASSLGGDQPQHF
CDR3nt: TGCGCCAGCAGCTTGGGAGGTGATCAGCCCCAGCATTTT

d_gene: .
j_gene: TRBJ1-5
abundance: .
v_gene: TRBV6-2/TRBV6-3
CDR3aa: CASSYYGATGNQPQHF
CDR3nt: TGTGCCAGCAGTTACTATGGGGCGACGGGTAATCAGCCCCAGCATTTT

d_gene: .
j_gene: TRBJ1-4
abundance: .
v_gene: TRBV14
CDR3aa: CASSRQFNEKLFF
CDR3nt: TGTGCCAGCAGCCGACAGTTTAATGAAAAACTGTTTTTT

d_gene: TRBD1
j_gene: TRBJ2-3
abundance: once
v_gene: TRBV7-9
CDR3aa: CASSPGQASADTQYF
CDR3nt: TGTGCCAGCAGCCCCGGACAGGCATCCGCAGATACGCAGTATTTT

d_gene: .
j_gene: TRBJ1-5
abundance: .
v_gene: TRBV6-5
CDR3aa: CASSPKSYSNQPQHF
CDR3nt: TGTGCCAGCAGCCCCAAGAGTTATAGCAATCAGCCCCAGCATTTT

d_gene: .
j_gene: TRBJ1-5
abundance: once
v_gene: TRBV5-1
CDR3aa: CASSYHQGPNQPQHF
CDR3nt: TGCGCCAGCAGTTACCATCAGGGCCCCAATCAGCCCCAGCATTTT

d_gene: TRBD2
j_gene: TRBJ2-1
abundance: .
v_gene: TRBV25-1
CDR3aa: CASESGISYNEQFF
CDR3nt: TGTGCCAGCGAGAGCGGGATCTCCTACAATGAGCAGTTCTTC

d_gene: .
j_gene: TRBJ1-5
abundance: .
v_gene: TRBV15
CDR3aa: CATSEDRYSNQPQHF
CDR3nt: TGTGCCACCAGCGAGGACAGATATAGCAATCAGCCCCAGCATTTT

d_gene: .
j_gene: TRBJ2-7
abundance: .
v_gene: TRBV9
CDR3aa: CASSVGRLSSDEQYF
CDR3nt: TGTGCCAGCAGCGTCGGCAGGTTATCTTCCGACGAGCAGTACTTC

d_gene: .
j_gene: TRBJ2-7
abundance: .
v_gene: TRBV19
CDR3aa: CASSPDRNYEQYF
CDR3nt: TGTGCCAGTAGTCCGGACAGAAACTACGAGCAGTACTTC

d_gene: .
j_gene: TRBJ2-1
abundance: .
v_gene: TRBV5-1
CDR3aa: CASRKEVDEQFF
CDR3nt: TGCGCCAGCAGGAAGGAGGTGGATGAGCAGTTCTTC

d_gene: .
j_gene: TRBJ2-1
abundance: .
v_gene: TRBV10-3
CDR3aa: CAISESLDREQFF
CDR3nt: TGTGCCATCAGTGAGAGTCTAGACAGGGAGCAGTTCTTC

d_gene: .
j_gene: TRBJ2-7
abundance: .
v_gene: TRBV2
CDR3aa: CASSEMYGRGEQYF
CDR3nt: TGTGCCAGCAGTGAGATGTACGGTCGAGGGGAGCAGTACTTC

d_gene: TRBD2
j_gene: TRBJ2-1
abundance: .
v_gene: TRBV4-2
CDR3aa: CASSLTSGGDNEQFF
CDR3nt: TGTGCCAGCAGCCTGACTAGCGGGGGGGACAATGAGCAGTTCTTC

d_gene: .
j_gene: TRBJ1-2
abundance: .
v_gene: TRBV21-1
CDR3aa: CASRKGQGMDYGYTF
CDR3nt: TGTGCCAGCAGAAAGGGGCAGGGGATGGACTATGGCTACACCTTC

d_gene: .
j_gene: TRBJ2-1
abundance: .
v_gene: TRBV6-2/TRBV6-3
CDR3aa: CASSSSTAESYNEQFF
CDR3nt: TGTGCCAGCAGTTCATCTACTGCTGAGTCCTACAATGAGCAGTTCTTC

d_gene: .
j_gene: TRBJ1-1
abundance: .
v_gene: TRBV29-1
CDR3aa: CSGSGHLNTEAFF
CDR3nt: TGCAGCGGTTCGGGACACCTGAACACTGAAGCTTTCTTT

d_gene: .
j_gene: TRBJ1-1
abundance: .
v_gene: TRBV19
CDR3aa: CASTPAQGAITEAFF
CDR3nt: TGTGCCAGTACCCCTGCCCAAGGAGCGATCACTGAAGCTTTCTTT

d_gene: TRBD2
j_gene: TRBJ2-7
abundance: .
v_gene: TRBV11-3
CDR3aa: CASSSGTSGREGYEQYF
CDR3nt: TGTGCCAGCAGCTCCGGGACTAGCGGGAGAGAGGGTTACGAGCAGTACTTC

d_gene: .
j_gene: TRBJ1-2
abundance: .
v_gene: TRBV5-1
CDR3aa: CASSLSEGGYTF
CDR3nt: TGCGCCAGCAGCCTCTCGGAGGGTGGCTACACCTTC

d_gene: .
j_gene: TRBJ2-7
abundance: .
v_gene: TRBV3-1/TRBV3-2
CDR3aa: CASSLRGSYEQYF
CDR3nt: TGTGCCAGCAGTCTTAGAGGGAGCTACGAGCAGTACTTC

d_gene: .
j_gene: TRBJ2-4
abundance: .
v_gene: TRBV30
CDR3aa: CAWSPPRGAKNIQYF
CDR3nt: TGTGCCTGGAGCCCCCCGAGGGGGGCCAAAAACATTCAGTACTTC

d_gene: TRBD2
j_gene: TRBJ2-3
abundance: .
v_gene: TRBV6-6
CDR3aa: CASSPRLNRLAGGKGDTQYF
CDR3nt: TGTGCCAGCAGTCCCCGCCTCAACAGACTAGCGGGGGGCAAGGGGGATACGCAGTATTTT

d_gene: TRBD1
j_gene: TRBJ1-1
abundance: once
v_gene: TRBV3-1/TRBV3-2
CDR3aa: CASEGRDRGHTEAFF
CDR3nt: TGTGCCAGCGAAGGTCGGGACAGGGGTCACACTGAAGCTTTCTTT

d_gene: TRBD2
j_gene: TRBJ2-1
abundance: .
v_gene: TRBV28
CDR3aa: CASSSPPSTSQRQFF
CDR3nt: TGTGCCAGCAGTTCCCCCCCCTCGACTAGCCAGAGGCAGTTCTTC

d_gene: .
j_gene: TRBJ1-1
abundance: .
v_gene: TRBV4-1
CDR3aa: CASSQGLRNTEAFF
CDR3nt: TGCGCCAGCAGCCAAGGACTCCGGAACACTGAAGCTTTCTTT

d_gene: .
j_gene: TRBJ1-6
abundance: .
v_gene: TRBV30
CDR3aa: CAWGTGNNSPLHF
CDR3nt: TGTGCCTGGGGAACAGGGAATAATTCACCCCTCCACTTT

d_gene: .
j_gene: TRBJ1-4
abundance: .
v_gene: TRBV19
CDR3aa: CASRQRRNEKLFF
CDR3nt: TGTGCCAGTAGACAGCGGAGGAATGAAAAACTGTTTTTT

d_gene: TRBD2
j_gene: TRBJ2-3
abundance: .
v_gene: TRBV11-2
CDR3aa: CASSVRDYIYF
CDR3nt: TGTGCCAGCAGCGTCCGGGACTACATCTATTTT

d_gene: TRBD2
j_gene: TRBJ2-2
abundance: few
v_gene: TRBV7-8
CDR3aa: CASSLVAGGRAGELFF
CDR3nt: TGTGCCAGCAGCTTAGTGGCGGGAGGAAGGGCCGGGGAGCTGTTTTTT

d_gene: .
j_gene: TRBJ1-2
abundance: .
v_gene: TRBV5-8
CDR3aa: CASSFPGRLNHNYGYTF
CDR3nt: TGTGCCAGCAGCTTCCCCGGCAGACTAAACCATAACTATGGCTACACCTTC

d_gene: TRBD1
j_gene: TRBJ1-2
abundance: few
v_gene: TRBV6-5
CDR3aa: CASSQRQGFNYGYTF
CDR3nt: TGTGCCAGCAGTCAGCGACAGGGTTTTAACTATGGCTACACCTTC

d_gene: .
j_gene: TRBJ1-2
abundance: .
v_gene: TRBV7-2
CDR3aa: CASSPALSNYGYTF
CDR3nt: TGTGCCAGCAGCCCAGCGTTGTCGAACTATGGCTACACCTTC

d_gene: .
j_gene: TRBJ1-5
abundance: .
v_gene: TRBV30
CDR3aa: CAWSVYSSNQPQHF
CDR3nt: TGTGCCTGGAGTGTTTACAGTAGCAATCAGCCCCAGCATTTT

d_gene: .
j_gene: TRBJ2-3
abundance: .
v_gene: TRBV2
CDR3aa: CASNVQRGDTQYF
CDR3nt: TGTGCCAGCAACGTTCAGAGGGGGGATACGCAGTATTTT

d_gene: .
j_gene: TRBJ1-2
abundance: .
v_gene: TRBV3-1/TRBV3-2
CDR3aa: CASSQAVNYGYTF
CDR3nt: TGTGCCAGCAGCCAAGCAGTCAACTATGGCTACACCTTC

d_gene: .
j_gene: TRBJ1-4
abundance: .
v_gene: TRBV5-1
CDR3aa: CASSQAGSYGEKLFF
CDR3nt: TGCGCCAGCAGCCAGGCAGGCTCCTATGGTGAAAAACTGTTTTTT

d_gene: .
j_gene: TRBJ2-2
abundance: .
v_gene: TRBV14
CDR3aa: CASSQANQGTGELFF
CDR3nt: TGTGCCAGCAGCCAAGCGAATCAGGGGACCGGGGAGCTGTTTTTT

d_gene: .
j_gene: TRBJ1-3
abundance: .
v_gene: TRBV2
CDR3aa: CASSEARGNTIYF
CDR3nt: TGTGCCAGCAGTGAAGCCCGGGGGAACACCATATATTTT

d_gene: .
j_gene: TRBJ2-5
abundance: .
v_gene: TRBV9
CDR3aa: CASSVVGGETQYF
CDR3nt: TGTGCCAGCAGCGTAGTCGGGGGAGAGACCCAGTACTTC

d_gene: .
j_gene: TRBJ2-7
abundance: .
v_gene: TRBV29-1
CDR3aa: CSVESTGGYEQYF
CDR3nt: TGCAGCGTTGAATCGACAGGTGGATACGAGCAGTACTTC

d_gene: .
j_gene: TRBJ1-5
abundance: once
v_gene: TRBV7-2
CDR3aa: CASRAGPNQPQHF
CDR3nt: TGTGCCAGCAGGGCGGGACCTAATCAGCCCCAGCATTTT

d_gene: .
j_gene: TRBJ1-5
abundance: .
v_gene: TRBV6-5
CDR3aa: CASSPVGGFNQPQHF
CDR3nt: TGTGCCAGTAGCCCGGTAGGAGGGTTCAATCAGCCCCAGCATTTT

d_gene: .
j_gene: TRBJ1-2
abundance: .
v_gene: TRBV27
CDR3aa: CASSLSPADGYTF
CDR3nt: TGTGCCAGCAGTTTATCCCCGGCGGATGGCTACACCTTC

d_gene: .
j_gene: TRBJ2-5
abundance: once
v_gene: TRBV11-3
CDR3aa: CASSLGAGKTQYF
CDR3nt: TGTGCCAGCAGCTTAGGGGCAGGGAAGACCCAGTACTTC

d_gene: .
j_gene: TRBJ1-3
abundance: .
v_gene: TRBV3-1/TRBV3-2
CDR3aa: CASRRQSSGNTIYF
CDR3nt: TGTGCCAGCAGACGACAGAGCTCTGGAAACACCATATATTTT

d_gene: TRBD1
j_gene: TRBJ1-1
abundance: .
v_gene: TRBV4-3
CDR3aa: CASSRGQGNTEAFF
CDR3nt: TGCGCCAGCAGCCGCGGACAGGGGAACACTGAAGCTTTCTTT

d_gene: .
j_gene: TRBJ1-5
abundance: .
v_gene: TRBV27
CDR3aa: CASSFSGSPNQPQHF
CDR3nt: TGTGCCAGCAGTTTTTCCGGTTCCCCCAATCAGCCCCAGCATTTT